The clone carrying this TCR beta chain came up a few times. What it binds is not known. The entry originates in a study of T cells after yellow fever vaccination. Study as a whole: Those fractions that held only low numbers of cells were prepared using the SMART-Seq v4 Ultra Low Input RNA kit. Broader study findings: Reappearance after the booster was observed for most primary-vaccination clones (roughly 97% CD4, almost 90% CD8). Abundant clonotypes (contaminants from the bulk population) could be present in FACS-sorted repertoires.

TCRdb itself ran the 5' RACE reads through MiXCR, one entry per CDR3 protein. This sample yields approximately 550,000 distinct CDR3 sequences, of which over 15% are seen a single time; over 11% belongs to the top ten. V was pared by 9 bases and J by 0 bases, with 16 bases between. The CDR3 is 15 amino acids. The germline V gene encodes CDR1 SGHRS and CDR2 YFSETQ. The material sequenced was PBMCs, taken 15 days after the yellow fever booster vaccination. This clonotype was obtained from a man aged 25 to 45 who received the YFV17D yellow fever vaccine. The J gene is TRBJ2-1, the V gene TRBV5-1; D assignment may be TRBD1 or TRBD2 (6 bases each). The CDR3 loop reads CATNLGGLSYNEQFF. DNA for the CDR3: TGCGCCACCAACTTAGGGGGACTCTCCTACAATGAGCAGTTCTTC.